The rows below give T cell receptor beta chains drawn from one sample of a study of T cells in Graves' hyperthyroidism and ophthalmopathy. TCRdb re-analysed the multiplex PCR reads in MiXCR, keeping a single row per CDR3 protein. Counted here are a few hundred thousand distinct CDR3 sequences, over 15% occurring once; the ten biggest clones make up roughly a sixth. Sequenced material: blood. The origin of the receptors is a woman aged 35 to 49 with Graves' ophthalmopathy. CDR3s include the opening cysteine and the closing phenylalanine or tryptophan.

v_gene: TRBV19
CDR3aa: CASSGTGRVEQYF

v_gene: TRBV6-1
CDR3aa: CASSVRWGSTEQYF

v_gene: TRBV20-1
CDR3aa: CSARLRTANNSPLHF

v_gene: TRBV12-3/TRBV12-4
CDR3aa: CASSLSLRGHEQYF

v_gene: TRBV6-1
CDR3aa: CASSGVPGDEFGQYF

v_gene: TRBV20-1
CDR3aa: CSGMDQSYGYTF

v_gene: TRBV11-2
CDR3aa: CASSRWGQGASSGGYEQYF

v_gene: TRBV5-6
CDR3aa: CASSFSPQTNTGELFF

v_gene: TRBV27
CDR3aa: CASTRWSELAPHEQFF

v_gene: TRBV19
CDR3aa: CATKSIGQGQETQYF

v_gene: TRBV12-3/TRBV12-4
CDR3aa: CASSLFEGNTEAFF

v_gene: TRBV11-2
CDR3aa: CASSLVGAGELFF

v_gene: TRBV9
CDR3aa: CASSVAVAGTDTRYF

v_gene: TRBV12-3/TRBV12-4
CDR3aa: CASSLGTSGRREQFF

v_gene: TRBV28
CDR3aa: CASSRFTGGYEQYF

v_gene: TRBV27
CDR3aa: CASSWTSGSSYEQYF

v_gene: TRBV10-3
CDR3aa: CAIGPGVSGNTIYF

v_gene: TRBV6-2/TRBV6-3
CDR3aa: CASSYTLSGSTEAFF

v_gene: TRBV6-1
CDR3aa: CASRGLQATNTGELFF

v_gene: TRBV20-1
CDR3aa: CSARDERGYQETQYF

v_gene: TRBV19
CDR3aa: CASRNSYGYTF

v_gene: TRBV6-5
CDR3aa: CASSSRGAGGTYEQYF

v_gene: TRBV5-1
CDR3aa: CASSLLRNTEAFF

v_gene: TRBV6-4
CDR3aa: CASRPLTSGSYTGELFF

v_gene: TRBV6-2/TRBV6-3
CDR3aa: CASSSTASYEQYF

v_gene: TRBV9
CDR3aa: CASSVAVGSYEQYF

v_gene: TRBV6-2/TRBV6-3
CDR3aa: CASRTSTENTEAFF

v_gene: TRBV7-2
CDR3aa: CASSFPTDYGYTF

v_gene: TRBV18
CDR3aa: CASSPAGDEQYF

v_gene: TRBV7-8
CDR3aa: CASSLAGGTEELFF

v_gene: TRBV19
CDR3aa: CASRRQADYGYTF

v_gene: TRBV30
CDR3aa: CAWVVEGEYGYIF

v_gene: TRBV7-6
CDR3aa: CASSLASQGDGELFF

v_gene: TRBV6-2/TRBV6-3
CDR3aa: CACSDREGYNQPQHF

v_gene: TRBV7-9
CDR3aa: CASSGGQGGNYEQYF

v_gene: TRBV20-1
CDR3aa: CSARAAANYGYTF

v_gene: TRBV6-1
CDR3aa: CASNRGGEAFF

v_gene: TRBV28
CDR3aa: CASSSLAADTGELFF

v_gene: TRBV2
CDR3aa: CASSEALQGGTEAFF

v_gene: TRBV6-2/TRBV6-3
CDR3aa: CASRRGGLQPQHF

v_gene: TRBV7-3
CDR3aa: CASSLGTSGTDTQYF

v_gene: TRBV28
CDR3aa: CASSLLMSGMNTGELFF

v_gene: TRBV6-5
CDR3aa: CASSYLGQGEGYTF

v_gene: TRBV27
CDR3aa: CASSFQQGPNNSPLHF